This T cell receptor (beta chain) was sequenced for a study of blood T cell repertoires in COVID-19 (TCRdb year 2020). With respect to the entire study: Collaborator samples came from the United States, Italy and Spain and covered acute and convalescent phases of COVID-19. The repertoires were released in a freely available public database meant as a resource for research on the immune response to SARS-CoV-2. The material from the prospective study consisted of cDNA or gDNA derived from T cells, B-cell-depleted T cells, or PBMCs. Where HLA class I and class II types were available, the types were taken from metadata supplied by the sample provider, not from assay-based typing. Sample metadata almost always included a de-identified subject ID, COVID-19 status, age in years and sex. Subjects who had been exposed to COVID-19, were actively infected with it, or had recovered from it provided the deeply sampled blood TCRbeta repertoires that made up the dataset. Samples came from the ongoing ImmuneRACE study (first 160 participants) plus 1,254 subjects from 6 global collaborators. Results and caveats for the whole study, not just this receptor: The amount of clinical and demographic metadata varied by source and participant and was provided uncurated.

After removal of 5 bases from V and 10 bases from J, the junction retains 4 bases not matched to a gene. The CDR1 and CDR2 encoded by the germline V gene are SNHLY and FYNNEI. Counted from cysteine to phenylalanine, this CDR3 has 14 amino acids. Just CDR3 DNA is preserved here, 42 bases in frame from base 1. Collaborating institutions collected whole blood in K2EDTA tubes following their own protocols. For TCRbeta analysis, collaborators shipped samples as frozen whole blood, isolated PBMCs, or DNA extracted from either of those sample types. As concerns this clone: Its target antigen remains unknown. The record has no base qualities; no much larger clone is one base away.

TCRbeta CDR3 regions were amplified from genomic DNA using the immunoSEQ Assay, a bias-controlled multiplex PCR. In the source study's methods: Nucleated cell counts per sample were estimated from amplification of reference gene primers within the assay. Sequence reads were collapsed and filtered to measure the absolute abundance of every unique TCRbeta CDR3 rearrangement. For each sample, productive Simpson clonality was calculated as the square root of Simpson's diversity index over productive rearrangements. TCRdb's version of the immuneACCESS table is confined to in-frame rearrangements and falls short of the full clone set. An unresolved V gene accounts for under half of the shortfall where checked; the remainder is of unknown origin. The D gene and trimming were derived from the DNA, and the V and J assignments and clone size from that table. The sample records 150,000 or so clones, about 87% of which are singletons. The ten largest clones take up about a quarter of the sample.

The V and J segments used are TRBV2 and TRBJ1-6, with 11 bases matching TRBD1. Material for sequencing was peripheral blood. This TCR derives from a man between 60 and 70 years old with acute or convalescent COVID-19. The CDR3 protein is CASSRTGGLSPLHF. The DNA reads as follows: TGTGCCAGCAGTCGGACAGGGGGCCTATCACCCCTCCACTTT.